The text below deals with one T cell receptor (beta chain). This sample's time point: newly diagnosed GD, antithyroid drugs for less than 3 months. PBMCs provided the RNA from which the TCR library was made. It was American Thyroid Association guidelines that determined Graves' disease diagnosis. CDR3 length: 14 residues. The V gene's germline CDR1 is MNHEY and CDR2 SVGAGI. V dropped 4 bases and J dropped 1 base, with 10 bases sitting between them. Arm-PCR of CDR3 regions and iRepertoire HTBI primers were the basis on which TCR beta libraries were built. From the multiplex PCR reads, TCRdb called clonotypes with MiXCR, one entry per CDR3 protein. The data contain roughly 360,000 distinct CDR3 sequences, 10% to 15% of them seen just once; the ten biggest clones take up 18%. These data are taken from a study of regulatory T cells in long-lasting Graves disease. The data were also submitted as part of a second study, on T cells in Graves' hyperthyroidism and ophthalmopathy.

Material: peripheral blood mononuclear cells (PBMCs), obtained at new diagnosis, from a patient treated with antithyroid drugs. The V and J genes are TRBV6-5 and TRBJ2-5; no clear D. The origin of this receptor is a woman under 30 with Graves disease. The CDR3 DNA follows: TGTGCCAGCAGTTCCCGACTGCCCCAAGAGACCCAGTACTTC. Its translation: CASSSRLPQETQYF.